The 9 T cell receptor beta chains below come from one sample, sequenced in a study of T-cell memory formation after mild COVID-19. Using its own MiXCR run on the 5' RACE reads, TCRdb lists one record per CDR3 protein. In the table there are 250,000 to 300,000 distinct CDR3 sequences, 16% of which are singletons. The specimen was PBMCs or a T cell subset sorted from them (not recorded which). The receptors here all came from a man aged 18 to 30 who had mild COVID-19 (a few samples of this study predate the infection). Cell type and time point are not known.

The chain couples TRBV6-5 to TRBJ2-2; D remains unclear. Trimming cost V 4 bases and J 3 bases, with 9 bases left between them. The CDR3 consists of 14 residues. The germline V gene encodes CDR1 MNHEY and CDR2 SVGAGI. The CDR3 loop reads CASSSSQYTGELFF. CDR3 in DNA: TGTGCCAGCAGTTCATCCCAGTACACCGGGGAGCTGTTTTTT.

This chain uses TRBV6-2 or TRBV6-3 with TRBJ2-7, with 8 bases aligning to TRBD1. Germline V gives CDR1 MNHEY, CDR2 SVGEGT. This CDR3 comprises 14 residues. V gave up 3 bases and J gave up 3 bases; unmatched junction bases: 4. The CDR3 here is CASSYTGQGYEQYF. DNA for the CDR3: TGTGCCAGCAGTTATACCGGACAGGGCTACGAGCAGTACTTC.

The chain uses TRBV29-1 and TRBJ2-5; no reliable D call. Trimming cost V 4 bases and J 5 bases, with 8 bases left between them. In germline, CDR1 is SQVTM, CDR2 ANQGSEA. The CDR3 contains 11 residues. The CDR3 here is CSVVNGETQYF. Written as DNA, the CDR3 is TGCAGCGTTGTAAACGGGGAGACCCAGTACTTC.

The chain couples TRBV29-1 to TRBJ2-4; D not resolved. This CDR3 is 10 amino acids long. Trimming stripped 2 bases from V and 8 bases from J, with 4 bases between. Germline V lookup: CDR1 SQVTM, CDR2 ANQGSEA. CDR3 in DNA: TGCAGCGTTGAAACCGACATTCAGTACTTC. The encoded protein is CSVETDIQYF.

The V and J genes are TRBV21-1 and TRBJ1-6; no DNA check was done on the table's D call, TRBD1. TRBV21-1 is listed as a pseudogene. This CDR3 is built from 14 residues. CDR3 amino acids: CASSPRTRDSPLHF. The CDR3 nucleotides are TGTGCCAGCAGCCCCCGGACACGGGATTCACCCCTCCACTTT.

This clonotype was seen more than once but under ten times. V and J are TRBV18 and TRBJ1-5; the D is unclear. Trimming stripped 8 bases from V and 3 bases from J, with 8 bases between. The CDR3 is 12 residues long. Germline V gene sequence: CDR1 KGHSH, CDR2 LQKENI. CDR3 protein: CASRTDNQPQHF. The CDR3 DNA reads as TGTGCCAGCCGGACTGACAATCAGCCCCAGCATTTT.

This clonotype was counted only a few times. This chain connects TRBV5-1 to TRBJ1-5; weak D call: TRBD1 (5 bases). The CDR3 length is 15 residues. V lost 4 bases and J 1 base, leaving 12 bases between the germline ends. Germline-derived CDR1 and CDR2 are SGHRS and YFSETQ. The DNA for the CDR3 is TGCGCCAGCAGCCCAGGGCCAGCAAGCAATCAGCCCCAGCATTTT. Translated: CASSPGPASNQPQHF.

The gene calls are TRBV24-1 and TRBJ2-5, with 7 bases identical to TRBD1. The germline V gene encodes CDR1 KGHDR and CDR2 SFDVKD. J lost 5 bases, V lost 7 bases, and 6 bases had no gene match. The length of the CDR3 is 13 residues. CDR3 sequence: CATRGTGEETQYF. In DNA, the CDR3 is TGTGCCACCAGGGGAACAGGGGAGGAGACCCAGTACTTC.

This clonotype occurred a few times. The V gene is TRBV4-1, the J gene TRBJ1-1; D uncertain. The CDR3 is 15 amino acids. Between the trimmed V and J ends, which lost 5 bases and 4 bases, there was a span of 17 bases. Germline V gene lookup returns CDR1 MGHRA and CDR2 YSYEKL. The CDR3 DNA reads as TGCGCCAGCAGCTTAGGAGACGGCTATCTCACTGAAGCTTTCTTT. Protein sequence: CASSLGDGYLTEAFF.